Below, one T cell receptor beta chain is given with its context. Its binding antigen is unknown. A junction boundary mismatches the germline segment, possibly from a read error. Library creation used the immunoSEQ multiplex PCR assay. TCRdb provides this immuneACCESS table in a form limited to in-frame rearrangements. Some clones are lacking; in checked studies, under half of them reflect an unresolved V gene, and why the rest are absent is not known. Counted in this sample were hundreds of thousands of clones; 80% to 90% of them appeared once. Around 0.0099% of the sample is taken by the ten largest. The sample is drawn from a study of shared T cell receptors in the human thymus listed by TCRdb under 2021. Some background on the complete study: The study investigated the way shared, self-reactive T-cell receptor alpha chains are produced in the human thymus.

These data were also reused for a study on human thymus T cells. That second publication adds: The donors were immunologically healthy infants in Finland who had open corrective cardiac surgery for congenital heart defects. Thymus tissue was collected as surgical resects that were removed during corrective cardiac surgery. V and J gene segment usage appeared biased in both thymic and peripheral blood repertoires. The related research reported highly overlapping thymic TCR repertoires among unrelated individuals. The study characterized TCR alpha and beta repertoires from about 8 infant thymus samples and a few related peripheral blood samples. The cohort included over five male and a couple of female infants, with donor ages spanning 7 to 244 days. Thymocytes were released mechanically from tissue and stored at -70 °C as pellets of roughly 8.5-32 million cells. A QIAsymphony instrument was used to extract genomic DNA from the frozen cell pellets. The immunoSEQ multiplex PCR assay was used to amplify the TCRB and TCRAD loci from a standardized quantity of quality-controlled genomic DNA. The V(D)J region was spanned by amplicons of a length sufficient to cover the CDR3 and to identify V and J genes. The commercial immunoSEQ service was used to sequence amplicons on an Illumina platform. Corrections for primer bias and sequencing errors followed previously described methods, while TCRAD and TCRB definitions were based on the IMGT database. Analysis of the repertoires was done with immunoSEQ Analyzer 3.0 and VDJTools and included basic statistics, V/J segment usage, diversity estimates, rarefaction and pairwise overlap. To estimate diversity, the Chao1, ChaoE, Efron-Thisted, Shannon and inverse Simpson indices were applied, and diversity was also estimated on datasets down-sampled to the smallest sample. For repertoire overlap, CDR3 nucleotide sequence, V gene and J gene had to match strictly, and clustering was done by Jaccard-based multidimensional scaling. Thymus samples yielded on average approximately 860,000 unique TCRB clonotypes, compared with roughly 76,000 from blood samples.

The source is a girl younger than two with a congenital heart defect. Donor details come from another sample of the same person, matched by shared clones. The material sequenced was thymocytes.

The base sequence is TGTGCCAGCAGCTTAGGGGTAGGGGAAAGCGTCTTT. The encoded protein is CASSLGVGESVF. The chain joins TRBV7-6 to TRBJ1-1; TRBD1 is a possible D gene, resting on 5 matching bases. There are 12 amino acids in the CDR3, from cysteine to phenylalanine inclusive. CDR3 DNA only is kept here, 36 bases in frame from base 1. From a lookup of the germline V gene, CDR1 and CDR2 are SGHVS and FNYEAQ.